The 24 T cell receptor beta chains listed next were all sequenced from one sample in a study of yellow fever vaccine responses in identical twins. TCRdb reprocessed the RT-PCR reads with MiXCR, giving one entry per CDR3 protein. The profile shows 15,000 to 20,000 distinct CDR3 sequences, around 72% of them singletons. The sample here was T cells from blood (PBMCs), unsorted or a sorted subset (not recorded which), taken before or after yellow fever vaccination (not recorded which). These receptor sequences come from a young woman who received the yellow fever vaccine.

A single count supports this clonotype. This sequence joins TRBV29-1 and TRBJ2-1; 10 bases agree with TRBD1. CDR3 length: 15 residues. Germline-derived CDR1 and CDR2 are SQVTM and ANQGSEA. The CDR3 region is CRDITDRGRYNEQFF. In DNA form, the CDR3 reads TGCAGAGATATAACGGACAGGGGGAGGTACAATGAGCAGTTCTTC.

The chain combines TRBV2 with TRBJ2-1; 7 nucleotides line up with TRBD2. The CDR3 is made up of 14 amino acids. J gave up 2 bases and V 8 bases, and 6 bases lay outside the gene matches. Per the germline V gene, CDR1 is SNHLY and CDR2 is FYNNEI. The CDR3 reads CASRGAGTYNEQFF. In nucleotides, the CDR3 is TGTGCCAGCCGCGGAGCGGGAACCTACAATGAGCAGTTCTTC. Full variable domain (outside the CDR3, taken from reference TRBV2 and TRBJ2-1): EPEVTQTPSHQVTQMGQEVILRCVPISNHLYFYWYRQILGQKVEFLVSFYNNEISEKSEIFDDQFSVERPDGSNFTLKIRSTKLEDSAMYFCASRGAGTYNEQFFGPGTRLTVL.

The V gene is TRBV11-2, the J gene TRBJ1-3; D gene unclear. V lost 1 base and J lost 4, with 8 bases in between. This CDR3 region has 14 residues. Germline values: CDR1 SGHAT, CDR2 FQNNGV. CDR3 DNA sequence: TGTGCCAGCAGCTTAGTCGAGAAGGGAAACACCATATATTTT. Encoded protein: CASSLVEKGNTIYF.

This clonotype appeared once. The rearrangement uses TRBV24-1 and TRBJ2-1; possible D gene TRBD2, 6 bases. V lost 4 bases and J 15 bases, leaving 15 bases between the germline ends. Germline V gene lookup returns CDR1 KGHDR and CDR2 SFDVKD. The CDR3 covers 12 residues. The chain's CDR3 is CATSDSIAAWFF. The CDR3, as DNA: TGTGCCACCAGTGACTCCATAGCGGCGTGGTTCTTC.

This chain links TRBV5-1 with TRBJ1-1, with a weak D call TRBD1 (5 bases). V lost 4 bases to trimming and J lost 2 bases, with 12 bases between them. CDR3 size: 14 residues. The V gene's germline CDR1 is SGHRS and CDR2 YFSETQ. CDR3 sequence: CASSSTGGNTEAFF. The DNA for the CDR3 is TGCGCCAGCAGCAGCACCGGGGGTAACACTGAAGCTTTCTTT.

V usage is TRBV29-1 and J usage is TRBJ1-2; 7 bases are a match to TRBD1. The germline CDR1 and CDR2 sequences are SQVTM and ANQGSEA. The CDR3 sequence is 17 residues long. With V trimmed by 6 bases and J by 3 bases, 19 bases remained unmatched. The CDR3 region has the DNA TGCAGCGTAAGCGACCCGGGACAGATAAGGGGCCACTATGGCTACACCTTC. Translation: CSVSDPGQIRGHYGYTF.

The rearrangement uses TRBV29-1 and TRBJ1-5; D may be TRBD1 (5 bases). The CDR3 contains 13 residues. V lost 0 bases to trimming and J lost 7 bases, with 10 bases between them. Germline assignment: CDR1 SQVTM and CDR2 ANQGSEA. CDR3 bases: TGCAGCGTTGAAGAAGACAGATACCAGCCCCAGCATTTT. It encodes CSVEEDRYQPQHF.

The chain employs TRBV20-1 and TRBJ2-3; a possible D gene is TRBD1 (6 bases). Germline V gives CDR1 DFQATT, CDR2 SNEGSKA (reference sequence). The CDR3 sequence is 15 residues long. The V gene lost 4 bases and the J gene lost 6 bases, with 20 bases spanning the gap. This CDR3 reads CSAIGRGLFGDTQYF. The DNA of the CDR3 is TGCAGTGCTATCGGCAGGGGCCTTTTCGGGGATACGCAGTATTTT.

This clonotype showed up just a few times. J is TRBJ1-5 and V is TRBV7-6; D gene ambiguous. Trimming shortened V by 2 bases and J by 0 bases, and 14 bases separated the two germline ends. CDR1 is SGHVS and CDR2 is FNYEAQ in the germline V gene. The CDR3 has 17 amino acids. CDR3 DNA: TGTGCCAGCAGCTTACGGGCAGGAAAGAATAGCAATCAGCCCCAGCATTTT. Its translation is CASSLRAGKNSNQPQHF. The full variable domain, in which reference TRBV7-6 and TRBJ1-5 provide the parts outside the CDR3, is GAGVSQSPRYKVTKRGQDVALRCDPISGHVSLYWYRQALGQGPEFLTYFNYEAQQDKSGLPNDRFSAERPEGSISTLTIQRTEQRDSAMYRCASSLRAGKNSNQPQHFGDGTRLSIL.

The gene calls are TRBV4-2 and TRBJ1-1; no firm D call. The germline V and J ends were trimmed by 0 bases and 0 bases, with 11 bases remaining between them. This CDR3 is built from 16 residues. CDR1 and CDR2 (germline): LGHNA, YNFKEQ. In DNA, the CDR3 is TGTGCCAGCAGCCAAGATGGGAAAATCATGAACACTGAAGCTTTCTTT. Translated: CASSQDGKIMNTEAFF.

V gene TRBV29-1 combines with J gene TRBJ2-1, with 12 bases matching TRBD1. CDR1 is SQVTM and CDR2 is ANQGSEA in the germline V gene. This CDR3 comprises 14 residues. V was pared by 5 bases and J by 6 bases, with 5 bases of the junction left unmatched. This CDR3 reads CSVQPGQGANEQFF. For the CDR3, the DNA is TGCAGCGTTCAACCGGGACAGGGGGCCAATGAGCAGTTCTTC.

This clonotype occurred once. V is TRBV10-1 and J is TRBJ2-7, with TRBD1 identical over 7 bases. Germline CDR1 reads WNHNN; CDR2 reads SYGVQD (reference sequence). V trimming: 7 bases; J trimming: 5 bases; junction bases outside the gene matches: 8. This CDR3 has 13 amino acids. As DNA, the CDR3 is TGCGCCAGCACCCAGGGGGACCTCAACGAGCAGTACGTC. Its protein product is CASTQGDLNEQYV.

This chain links TRBV2 with TRBJ1-1, with 12 bases aligning to TRBD1. This CDR3 is 15 amino acids long. The trim removed 7 bases at V and 2 bases at J, leaving 5 bases unmatched. The germline CDR1 and CDR2 sequences are SNHLY and FYNNEI. The CDR3 loop reads CASKLGTGGNTEAFF. The CDR3 DNA sequence: TGTGCCAGCAAACTCGGGACAGGGGGCAACACTGAAGCTTTCTTT. Using reference TRBV2 and TRBJ1-1 for the parts outside the CDR3, the full variable domain is EPEVTQTPSHQVTQMGQEVILRCVPISNHLYFYWYRQILGQKVEFLVSFYNNEISEKSEIFDDQFSVERPDGSNFTLKIRSTKLEDSAMYFCASKLGTGGNTEAFFGQGTRLTVV.

The chain combines TRBV20-1 with TRBJ1-4; D is unresolved. The CDR3 runs to 15 residues. Trimming stripped 3 bases from V and 4 bases from J, with 15 bases between. The germline gives CDR1 DFQATT, CDR2 SNEGSKA (reference sequence). The CDR3 DNA reads TGCAGTGCTAGGGCGCACACCGAAGTTAATGAAAAACTGTTTTTT. It specifies CSARAHTEVNEKLFF.

This clonotype has only a few counts. The rearrangement uses TRBV15 and TRBJ2-5, with D possibly being TRBD2 (6 bases). The CDR3 spans 12 residues. Germline V gene sequence: CDR1 LNHNV, CDR2 YYDKDF (reference sequence). Trimming removed 8 bases at V and 0 bases at J, with 7 bases between. CDR3 protein: CATGGNQETQYF. CDR3 in DNA: TGTGCCACCGGGGGGAACCAAGAGACCCAGTACTTC.

This chain connects TRBV27 to TRBJ2-5; D gene unclear. The V gene lost 1 base and the J gene lost 0 bases, with 6 bases spanning the gap. This CDR3 is 14 amino acids long. CDR1 MNHEY and CDR2 SMNVEV come from the germline V gene (reference sequence). The DNA of the CDR3 is TGTGCCAGCAGTTTATATGGGGACCAAGAGACCCAGTACTTC. It specifies CASSLYGDQETQYF.

The chain carries TRBV14 and TRBJ1-1, with D maybe TRBD1 (5 bases). Trimming removed 6 bases from V and 0 bases from J, with 8 bases in between. This CDR3 is 13 amino acids long. Germline V gives CDR1 SGHDN, CDR2 FVKESK. CDR3 in DNA: TGTGCCAGCAGACACAGGTTGAACACTGAAGCTTTCTTT. Its translation is CASRHRLNTEAFF.

The chain joins TRBV19 to TRBJ2-2; 7 bases align to TRBD2. Germline CDR1 is LNHDA and CDR2 is SQIVND (reference sequence). The CDR3 runs 15 residues. Trimming took 3 bases from V and 4 from J; bases not matched to a gene: 5. CDR3 nucleotides: TGTGCCAGTAGTATTGGGAGGGCCGCCACCGGGGAGCTGTTTTTT. This encodes CASSIGRAATGELFF. The variable domain in full, completed from reference TRBV19 and TRBJ2-2, reads DGGITQSPKYLFRKEGQNVTLSCEQNLNHDAMYWYRQDPGQGLRLIYYSQIVNDFQKGDIAEGYSVSREKKESFPLTVTSAQKNPTAFYLCASSIGRAATGELFFGEGSRLTVL.

The J gene is TRBJ1-1, the V gene TRBV29-1; D remains ambiguous. The V gene lost 6 bases and the J gene lost 4 bases, with 9 bases spanning the gap. The CDR3 has 11 amino acids. Germline V gene lookup returns CDR1 SQVTM and CDR2 ANQGSEA. CDR3 region: CSVQRTTEAFF. In DNA, the CDR3 is TGCAGCGTGCAAAGGACCACTGAAGCTTTCTTT.

This clonotype was counted once. This sequence joins TRBV11-2 and TRBJ2-3; 10 nucleotides agree with TRBD2. Germline trimming cut 5 bases from V and 2 bases from J; bases unmatched to any gene: 10. The germline gives CDR1 SGHAT, CDR2 FQNNGV. This CDR3 is built from 17 residues. The CDR3 here is CASSPQGLAPHTDTQYF. The CDR3 DNA sequence: TGTGCCAGCAGCCCACAGGGACTAGCGCCTCACACAGATACGCAGTATTTT.

V usage is TRBV9 and J usage is TRBJ1-4; TRBD1 agrees at 7 bases. V lost 3 bases to trimming and J lost 0 bases; unmatched junction nucleotides: 2. Germline V gene sequence: CDR1 SGDLS, CDR2 YYNGEE. The CDR3 totals 15 residues. CDR3 region: CASSGQGATNEKLFF. The DNA of the CDR3 is TGTGCCAGCAGCGGACAGGGCGCAACTAATGAAAAACTGTTTTTT. Together with reference TRBV9 and TRBJ1-4, the CDR3 gives the full variable domain: DSGVTQTPKHLITATGQRVTLRCSPRSGDLSVYWYQQSLDQGLQFLIQYYNGEERAKGNILERFSAQQFPDLHSELNLSSLELGDSALYFCASSGQGATNEKLFFGSGTQLSVL.

The chain is built from TRBV20-1 and TRBJ2-1, with TRBD1 matching over 7 bases. The CDR3 sequence is 14 residues long. V shed 4 bases and J 7 bases; nucleotides not matched to a gene: 10. Germline lookup yields CDR1 DFQATT and CDR2 SNEGSKA (reference sequence). CDR3 in DNA: TGCAGTGCTAAACAAACGGGACAGCCGAATGAGCAGTTCTTC. Protein product: CSAKQTGQPNEQFF.

The chain links TRBV6-1 to TRBJ2-3; no clear D. Trimming removed 8 bases at V and 0 bases at J, with 21 bases between. The CDR3 has 17 residues. Germline CDR1 reads MNHNS; CDR2 reads SASEGT. The CDR3 is CASGWAAGFSSTDTQYF. CDR3 DNA sequence: TGTGCCAGCGGATGGGCGGCAGGATTTTCTAGCACAGATACGCAGTATTTT.

Remarks on this clonotype: Its ends do not fully match the called genes, so a read error is possible. The CDR3 loop reads CASSLAGGTYEQYF. The CDR3 coding sequence is TGTGCCAGCAGTCTAGCGGGAGGAACCTACGAGCAGTACTTC. This chain links TRBV12-3 or TRBV12-4 with TRBJ2-7; 11 nucleotides line up with TRBD2. This CDR3 contains 14 residues.